This T cell receptor beta chain was identified in a study of cytomegalovirus exposure and HLA in healthy donors. This CDR3 has 15 residues. Trimming at V came to 6 bases and at J to 5 bases, leaving 10 bases not matched to a gene. CDR1 and CDR2 (germline): KGHSH, LQKENI. PCR used 60 Vbeta primers and 13 Jbeta primers. Generated by immunoSEQ multiplex PCR, the TCRdb table keeps only in-frame clones and is missing some. The table has about 150,000 clones, approximately 68% seen once. Input material: PBMCs. V gene TRBV18 combines with J gene TRBJ2-7; 10 bases align to TRBD2. This TCR was recovered from a man aged 55 to 69 in good health and CMV-seronegative. The CDR3 region is CASSPSGRAVNEQYF. In DNA, the CDR3 is TGTGCCAGCTCTCCCAGCGGGAGGGCTGTGAACGAGCAGTACTTC.